A selection of T cell receptor beta chains follows, all from one sample in a study of CD8 T cells in Susac syndrome. TCRdb called the immunoSEQ multiplex PCR reads again in MiXCR, with one record for every CDR3 protein. The data contain 100,000 to 150,000 distinct CDR3 sequences, 90% to 95% of them singletons. The sequenced sample was CD8+ T cells from PBMCs. The source of these receptors is a human donor with Susac syndrome. Both conserved end residues are part of each CDR3. Each record gives: V gene, CDR3 protein.

TRBV7-3	CASSLGTSGSTDTQYF
TRBV30	CAWSVSSGDEQFF
TRBV29-1	CSVAHSYEQYF
TRBV5-6	CASSFGNSNQPQHF
TRBV11-1	CASSTERTNNEQFF
TRBV15	CATSGQGAGAYEQYF
TRBV6-6	CASSAGTYEQYF
TRBV4-1	CASSQDEQLPNYGYTF
TRBV6-6	CASSPPGTDNQPQHF
TRBV9	CASSVASGSEQYF
TRBV12-5	CASGFSAENTEAFF
TRBV9	CASSVLRGGSTDTQYF
TRBV2	CASSGVGGFNSGANVLTF
TRBV14	CASSQDLTGSYEQYF
TRBV6-5	CASSYGPSTDTQYF
TRBV25-1	CASSESTGDLETQYF
TRBV25-1	CASREDTREAFF
TRBV20-1	CSGMGAGGSTDTQYF
TRBV19	CASSRQLANTEAFF
TRBV3-1	CASRSAGNTEAFF
TRBV20-1	CSARDEDSGEKLFF
TRBV12-3/TRBV12-4	CASSRGGGNEQFF